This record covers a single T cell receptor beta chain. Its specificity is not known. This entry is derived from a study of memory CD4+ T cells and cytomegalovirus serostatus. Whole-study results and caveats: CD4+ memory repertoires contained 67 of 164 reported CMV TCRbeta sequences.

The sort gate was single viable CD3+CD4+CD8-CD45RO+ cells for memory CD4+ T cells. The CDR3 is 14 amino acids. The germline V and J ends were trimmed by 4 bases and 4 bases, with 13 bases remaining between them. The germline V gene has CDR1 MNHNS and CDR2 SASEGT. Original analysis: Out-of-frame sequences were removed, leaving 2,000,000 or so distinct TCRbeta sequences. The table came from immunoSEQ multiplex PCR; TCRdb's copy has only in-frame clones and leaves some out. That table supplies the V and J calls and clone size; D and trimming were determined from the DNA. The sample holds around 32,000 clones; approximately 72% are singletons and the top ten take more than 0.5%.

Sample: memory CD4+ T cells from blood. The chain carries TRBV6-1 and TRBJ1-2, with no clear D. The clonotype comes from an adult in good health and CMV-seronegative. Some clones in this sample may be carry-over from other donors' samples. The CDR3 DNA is TGTGCCAGCAGTGCGTTAAAAGATTTCTATGGCTACACCTTC. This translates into CASSALKDFYGYTF.